This T cell receptor beta chain was captured by sequencing in a study of CD8+CD57+ T cells in acquired aplastic anemia. Study-wide background: Sorting CD4+ and CD8+ cells gave DNA averaging 3.2 ug.

Study results and limitations: Patient and control CD8+ Simpson's diversity was not significantly different. Patients and controls shared under 35 CD8+ CDR3 sequences, which appeared highly expressed in patients and within their immunodominant clones.

TCR beta VDJ and CDR3 were profiled, and genomic DNA was the template. TCRdb reprocessed the reads via MiXCR and lists one record per CDR3 protein. The table lists about 120,000 distinct CDR3 sequences, 55% to 60% of them singletons. Only patients with CD8+CD57+ cell expansion on flow cytometry were chosen for sequencing. This clonotype was seen a handful of times. Its antigen is unidentified. One end of the junction does not line up with germline, which may come from a read error. CDR1 is SSHAT, CDR2 FNYEAQ, per germline (reference sequence). This CDR3 contains 13 residues. This clonotype was obtained from a human donor with aplastic anemia. The chain has TRBV7-7 and TRBJ2-3; D remains ambiguous. The sequenced material came from sorted CD4+, CD8+, or CD8+CD57+ T cells (not recorded which) from PBMCs. For the CDR3, the DNA is TGTGCTAGCAGCTCCGACGTCACAGATACGCAGTATTTT. Translated: CASSSDVTDTQYF.